This T cell receptor (beta chain) was obtained from a study of T-cell reconstitution after alpha-beta-depleted transplantation in children. Unique molecular identifiers were incorporated when the TCRbeta library was constructed. TCRdb called the PCR reads again in MiXCR, with one record for every CDR3 protein. The table has about 540,000 distinct CDR3 sequences, about a sixth seen once. This clonotype has just a few counts. The TCR comes from a human donor who donated a stem cell graft to a child with acute lymphoblastic leukemia. The specimen comprised PBMCs from the stem cell graft donor, sampled from the stem cell graft.

CDR3 nucleotides: TGCAGCGTTGCCGGGACTAGCGGGAGTCCCTACAATGAGCAGTTCTTC. It yields the protein CSVAGTSGSPYNEQFF. V and J are TRBV29-1 and TRBJ2-1, with 14 bases that match TRBD2. J lost 2 bases, V lost 4 bases, and 4 bases had no gene match. Germline CDR1 is SQVTM and CDR2 is ANQGSEA. The CDR3 runs to 16 residues.